One T cell receptor (beta chain) is described in this entry. The antigen is undetermined. The data originate from a study of T cell responses to AZD1222 COVID-19 vaccine. About the research overall: Pooling was applied to second doses at about 4 or about 12 weeks.

Clones were sequenced by immunoSEQ multiplex PCR, and TCRdb holds only the in-frame ones, with some missing. The sample lists approximately 160,000 clones; over 75% were seen once. The J segment lost 2 bases and the V segment lost 3 bases, leaving 9 bases of the junction unmatched. The CDR3 spans 16 residues. Germline loops: CDR1 MNHEY, CDR2 SMNVEV (reference sequence). Study-level results: Repertoires were sampled only after the peak T cell response. Donors skewed white British and female; clonal diversity was possibly underestimated. Increases in Spike-specific TCR breadth and depth were seen after two AZD1222 doses.

This clonotype was obtained from an adult in good health. This specimen was peripheral blood, taken on day 0 of AZD1222 vaccination. The gene calls are TRBV27 and TRBJ2-5; TRBD1 matches 7 bases. This chain's CDR3 is CASSFYGRQGQETQYF. The CDR3 DNA reads as TGTGCCAGCAGTTTCTATGGTAGACAGGGTCAAGAGACCCAGTACTTC.